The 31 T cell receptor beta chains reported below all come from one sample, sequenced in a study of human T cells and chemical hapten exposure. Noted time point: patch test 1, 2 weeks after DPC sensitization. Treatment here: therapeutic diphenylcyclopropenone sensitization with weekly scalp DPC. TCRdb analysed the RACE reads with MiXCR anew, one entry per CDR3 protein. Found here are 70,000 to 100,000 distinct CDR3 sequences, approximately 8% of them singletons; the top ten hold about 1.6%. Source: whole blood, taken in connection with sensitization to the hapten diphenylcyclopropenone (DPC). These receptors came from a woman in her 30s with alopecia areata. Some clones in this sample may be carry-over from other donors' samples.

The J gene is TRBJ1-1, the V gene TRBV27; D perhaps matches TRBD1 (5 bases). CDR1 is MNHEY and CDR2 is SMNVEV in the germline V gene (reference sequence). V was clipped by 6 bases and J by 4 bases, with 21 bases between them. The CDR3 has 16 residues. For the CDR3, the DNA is TGTGCCAGCAGCCCCAGAGGGGCGGTGGGTGGCACTGAAGCTTTCTTT. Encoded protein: CASSPRGAVGGTEAFF.

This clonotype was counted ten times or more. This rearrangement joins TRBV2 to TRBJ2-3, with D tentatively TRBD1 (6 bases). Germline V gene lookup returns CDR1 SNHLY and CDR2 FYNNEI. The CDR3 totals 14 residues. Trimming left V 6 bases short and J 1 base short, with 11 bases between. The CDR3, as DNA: TGTGCCAGCAGCCGGGACATCGGCACAGATACGCAGTATTTT. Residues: CASSRDIGTDTQYF.

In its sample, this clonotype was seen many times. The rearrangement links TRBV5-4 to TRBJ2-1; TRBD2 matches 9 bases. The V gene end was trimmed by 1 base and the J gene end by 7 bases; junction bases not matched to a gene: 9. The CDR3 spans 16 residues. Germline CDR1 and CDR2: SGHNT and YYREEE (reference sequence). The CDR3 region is CASSLPGGGAWNEQFF. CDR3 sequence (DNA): TGTGCCAGCAGCTTGCCAGGCGGGGGGGCCTGGAATGAGCAGTTCTTC.

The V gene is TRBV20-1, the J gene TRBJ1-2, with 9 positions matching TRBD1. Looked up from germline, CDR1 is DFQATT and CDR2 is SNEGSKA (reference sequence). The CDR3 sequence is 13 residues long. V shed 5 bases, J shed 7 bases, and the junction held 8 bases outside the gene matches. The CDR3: CSAPNGTGIGYTF. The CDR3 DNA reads TGCAGTGCTCCGAATGGGACAGGGATTGGCTACACCTTC.

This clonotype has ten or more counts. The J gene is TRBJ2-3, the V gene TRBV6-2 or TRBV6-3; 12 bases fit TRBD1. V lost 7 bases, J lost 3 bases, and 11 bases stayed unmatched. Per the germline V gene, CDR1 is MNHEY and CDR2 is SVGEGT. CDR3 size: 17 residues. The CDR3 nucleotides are TGTGCCAGCAAACCGCTTCCGGGACAGGGGGCAACAGATACGCAGTATTTT. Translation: CASKPLPGQGATDTQYF.

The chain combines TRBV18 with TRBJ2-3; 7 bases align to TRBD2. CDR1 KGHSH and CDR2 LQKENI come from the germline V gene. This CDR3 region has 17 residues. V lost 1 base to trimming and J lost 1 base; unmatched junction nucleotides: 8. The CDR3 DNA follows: TGTGCCAGCTCACCACGTTCGGGGGGAGTTGGCACAGATACGCAGTATTTT. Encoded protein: CASSPRSGGVGTDTQYF.

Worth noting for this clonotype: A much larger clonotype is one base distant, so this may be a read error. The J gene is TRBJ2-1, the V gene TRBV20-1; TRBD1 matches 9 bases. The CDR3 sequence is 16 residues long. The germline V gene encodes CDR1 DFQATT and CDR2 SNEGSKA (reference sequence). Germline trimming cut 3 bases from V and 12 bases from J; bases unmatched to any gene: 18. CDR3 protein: CSASSSYGTGMVRQFF. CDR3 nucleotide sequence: TGCAGTGCTAGTTCCTCATACGGGACAGGGATGGTTCGGCAGTTCTTC.

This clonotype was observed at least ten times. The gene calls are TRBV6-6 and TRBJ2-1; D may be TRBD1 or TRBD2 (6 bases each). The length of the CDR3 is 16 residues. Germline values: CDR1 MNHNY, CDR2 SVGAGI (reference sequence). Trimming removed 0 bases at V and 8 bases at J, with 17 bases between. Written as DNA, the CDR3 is TGTGCCAGCAGTTACTCCTCCGGGACAACGGGGGATGAGCAGTTCTTC. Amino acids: CASSYSSGTTGDEQFF.

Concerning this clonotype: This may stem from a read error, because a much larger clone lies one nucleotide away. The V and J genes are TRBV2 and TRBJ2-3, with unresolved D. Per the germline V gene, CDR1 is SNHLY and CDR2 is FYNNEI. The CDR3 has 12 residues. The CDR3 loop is CVSSWQVDTQYF. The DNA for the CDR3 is TGTGTCAGCAGTTGGCAGGTCGATACGCAGTATTTT. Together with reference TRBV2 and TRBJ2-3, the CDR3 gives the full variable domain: EPEVTQTPSHQVTQMGQEVILRCVPISNHLYFYWYRQILGQKVEFLVSFYNNEISEKSEIFDDQFSVERPDGSNFTLKIRSTKLEDSAMYFCVSSWQVDTQYFGPGTRLTVL.

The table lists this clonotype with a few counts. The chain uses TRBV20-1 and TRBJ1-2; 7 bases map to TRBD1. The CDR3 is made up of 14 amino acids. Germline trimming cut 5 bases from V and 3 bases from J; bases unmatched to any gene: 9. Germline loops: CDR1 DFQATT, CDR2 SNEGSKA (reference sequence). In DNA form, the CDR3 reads TGCAGTGCTGGCCAGGGGGGGGGTTACTATGGCTACACCTTC. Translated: CSAGQGGGYYGYTF.

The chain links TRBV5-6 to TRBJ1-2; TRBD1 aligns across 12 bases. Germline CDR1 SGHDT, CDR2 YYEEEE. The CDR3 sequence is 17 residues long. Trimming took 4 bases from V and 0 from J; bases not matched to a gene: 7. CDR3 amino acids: CASSAGTGGFTNYGYTF. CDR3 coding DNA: TGTGCCAGCAGCGCCGGGACAGGGGGCTTCACTAACTATGGCTACACCTTC.

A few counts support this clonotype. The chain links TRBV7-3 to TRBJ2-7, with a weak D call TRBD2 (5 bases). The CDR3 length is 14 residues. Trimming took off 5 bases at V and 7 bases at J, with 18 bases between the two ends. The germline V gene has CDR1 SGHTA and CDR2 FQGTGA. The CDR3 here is CASSPGPGMGEQYF. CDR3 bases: TGTGCCAGCAGCCCAGGACCGGGGATGGGTGAGCAGTACTTC.

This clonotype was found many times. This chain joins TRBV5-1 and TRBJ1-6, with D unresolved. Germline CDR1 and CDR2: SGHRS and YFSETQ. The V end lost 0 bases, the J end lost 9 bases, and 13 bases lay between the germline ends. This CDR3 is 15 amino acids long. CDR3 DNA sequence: TGCGCCAGCAGCTTGGGATCGAGAAGTGCTTCACCCCTCCACTTT. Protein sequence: CASSLGSRSASPLHF. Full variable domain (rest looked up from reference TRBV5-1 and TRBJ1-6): KAGVTQTPRYLIKTRGQQVTLSCSPISGHRSVSWYQQTPGQGLQFLFEYFSETQRNKGNFPGRFSGRQFSNSRSEMNVSTLELGDSALYLCASSLGSRSASPLHFGNGTRLTVT.

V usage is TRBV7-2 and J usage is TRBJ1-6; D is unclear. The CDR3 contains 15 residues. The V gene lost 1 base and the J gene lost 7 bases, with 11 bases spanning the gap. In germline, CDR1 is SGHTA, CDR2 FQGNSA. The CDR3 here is CASSLGGPFNSPLHF. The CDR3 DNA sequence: TGTGCCAGCAGCTTAGGTGGACCCTTCAATTCACCCCTCCACTTT.

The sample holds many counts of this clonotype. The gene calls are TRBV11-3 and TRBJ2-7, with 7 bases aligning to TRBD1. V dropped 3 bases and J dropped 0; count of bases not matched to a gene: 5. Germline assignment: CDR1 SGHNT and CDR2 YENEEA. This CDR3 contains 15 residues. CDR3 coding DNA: TGTGCCAGCAGCTTCAGGACAGGAGGCTCCTACGAGCAGTACTTC. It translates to CASSFRTGGSYEQYF.

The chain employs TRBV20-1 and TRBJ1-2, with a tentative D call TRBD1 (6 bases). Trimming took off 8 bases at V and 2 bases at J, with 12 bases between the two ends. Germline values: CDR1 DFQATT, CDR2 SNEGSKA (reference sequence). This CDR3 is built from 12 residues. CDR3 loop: CSSKTGNYGYTF. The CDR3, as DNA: TGCAGTTCGAAAACAGGGAACTATGGCTACACCTTC.

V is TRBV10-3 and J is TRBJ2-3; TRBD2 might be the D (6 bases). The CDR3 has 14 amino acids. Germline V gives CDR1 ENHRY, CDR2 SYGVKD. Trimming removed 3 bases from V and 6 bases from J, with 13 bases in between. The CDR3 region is CAISDQEGWDTQYF. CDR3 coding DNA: TGTGCCATCAGTGACCAGGAGGGGTGGGATACGCAGTATTTT.

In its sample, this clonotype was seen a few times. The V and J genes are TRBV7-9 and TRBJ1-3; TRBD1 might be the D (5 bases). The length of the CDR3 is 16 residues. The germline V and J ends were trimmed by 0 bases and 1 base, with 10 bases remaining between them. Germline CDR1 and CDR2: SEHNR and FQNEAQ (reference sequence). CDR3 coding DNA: TGTGCCAGCAGCTTAGCTCCGGGACTGTCTGGAAACACCATATATTTT. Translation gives CASSLAPGLSGNTIYF.

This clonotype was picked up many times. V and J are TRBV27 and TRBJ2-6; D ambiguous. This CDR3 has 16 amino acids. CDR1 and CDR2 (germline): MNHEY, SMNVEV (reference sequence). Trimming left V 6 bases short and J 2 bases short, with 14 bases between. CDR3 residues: CASSLTGRPGANVLTF. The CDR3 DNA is TGTGCCAGCAGCCTTACTGGCCGACCTGGGGCCAACGTCCTGACTTTC.

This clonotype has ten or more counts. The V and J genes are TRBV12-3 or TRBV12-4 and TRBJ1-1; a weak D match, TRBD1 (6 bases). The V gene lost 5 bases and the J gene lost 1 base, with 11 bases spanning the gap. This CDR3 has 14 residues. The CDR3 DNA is TGTGCCAGCAGTCCCCGGACAGCGAACACTGAAGCTTTCTTT. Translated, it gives CASSPRTANTEAFF.

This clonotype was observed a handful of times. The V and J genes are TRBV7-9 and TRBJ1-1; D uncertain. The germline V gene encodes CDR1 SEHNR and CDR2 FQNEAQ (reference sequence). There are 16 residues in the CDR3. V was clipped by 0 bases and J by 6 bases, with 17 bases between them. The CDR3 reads CASSLALVGSYPEAFF. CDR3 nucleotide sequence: TGTGCCAGCAGCTTAGCGCTCGTGGGAAGTTACCCTGAAGCTTTCTTT.

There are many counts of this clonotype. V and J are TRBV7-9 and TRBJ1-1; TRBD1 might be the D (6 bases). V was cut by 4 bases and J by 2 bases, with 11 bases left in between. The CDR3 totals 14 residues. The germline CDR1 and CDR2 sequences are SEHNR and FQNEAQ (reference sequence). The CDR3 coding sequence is TGTGCCAGCAGCTCAAAACAGGGTAACACTGAAGCTTTCTTT. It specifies CASSSKQGNTEAFF.

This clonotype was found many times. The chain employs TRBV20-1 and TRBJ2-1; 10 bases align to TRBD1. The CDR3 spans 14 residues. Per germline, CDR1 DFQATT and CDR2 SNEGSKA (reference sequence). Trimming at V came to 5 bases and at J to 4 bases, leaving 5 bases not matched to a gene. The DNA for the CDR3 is TGCAGTGCTGGGAGGGGACAGGGGTACAATGAGCAGTTCTTC. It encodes CSAGRGQGYNEQFF.

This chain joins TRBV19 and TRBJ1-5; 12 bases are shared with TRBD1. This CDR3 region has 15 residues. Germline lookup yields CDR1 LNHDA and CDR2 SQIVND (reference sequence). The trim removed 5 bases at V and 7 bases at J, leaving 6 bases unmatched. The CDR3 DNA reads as TGTGCCAGTAGTGATTGGGACAGGGGGCTACAGCCCCAGCATTTT. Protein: CASSDWDRGLQPQHF.

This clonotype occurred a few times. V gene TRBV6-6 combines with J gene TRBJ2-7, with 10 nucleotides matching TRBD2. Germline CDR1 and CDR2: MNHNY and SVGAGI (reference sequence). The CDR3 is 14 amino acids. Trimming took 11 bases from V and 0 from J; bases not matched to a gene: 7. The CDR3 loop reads CAACLAGDSYEQYF. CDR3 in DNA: TGTGCCGCTTGTCTAGCGGGGGACTCCTACGAGCAGTACTTC.

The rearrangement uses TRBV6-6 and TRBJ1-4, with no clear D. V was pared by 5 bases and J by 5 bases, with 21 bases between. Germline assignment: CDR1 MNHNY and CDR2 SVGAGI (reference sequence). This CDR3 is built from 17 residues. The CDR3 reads CASSNRGPQTPNEKLFF. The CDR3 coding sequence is TGTGCCAGCAGTAACCGCGGGCCTCAAACCCCCAATGAAAAACTGTTTTTT.

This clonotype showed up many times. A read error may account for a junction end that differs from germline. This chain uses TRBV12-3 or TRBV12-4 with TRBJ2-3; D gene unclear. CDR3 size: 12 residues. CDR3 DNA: TGCGCCAGCAGCTTGAACACAGATACGCAGTATTTT. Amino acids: CASSLNTDTQYF.

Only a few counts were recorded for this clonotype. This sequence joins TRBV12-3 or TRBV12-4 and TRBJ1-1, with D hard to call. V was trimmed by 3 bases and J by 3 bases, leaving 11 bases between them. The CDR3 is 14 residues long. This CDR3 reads CASSFMGGDTEAFF. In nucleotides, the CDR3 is TGTGCCAGCAGTTTCATGGGCGGTGACACTGAAGCTTTCTTT.

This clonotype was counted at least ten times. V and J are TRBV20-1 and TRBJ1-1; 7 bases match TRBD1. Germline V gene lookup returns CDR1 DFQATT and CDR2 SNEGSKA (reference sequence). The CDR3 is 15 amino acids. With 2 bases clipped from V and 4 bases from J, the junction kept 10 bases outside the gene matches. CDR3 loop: CSARRPGGFGTEAFF. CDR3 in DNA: TGCAGTGCTAGACGTCCAGGGGGTTTTGGCACTGAAGCTTTCTTT.

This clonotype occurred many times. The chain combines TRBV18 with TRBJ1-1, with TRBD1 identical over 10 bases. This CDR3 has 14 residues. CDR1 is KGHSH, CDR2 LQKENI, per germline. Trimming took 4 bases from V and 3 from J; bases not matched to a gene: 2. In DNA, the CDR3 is TGTGCCAGCTCACAGGGGACAGGGGACACTGAAGCTTTCTTT. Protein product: CASSQGTGDTEAFF.

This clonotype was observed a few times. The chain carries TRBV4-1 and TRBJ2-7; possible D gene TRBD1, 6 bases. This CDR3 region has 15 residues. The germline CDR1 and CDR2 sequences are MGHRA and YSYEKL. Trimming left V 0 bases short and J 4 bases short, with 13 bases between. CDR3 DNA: TGCGCCAGCAGCCAAGACGAGGGGGTAGGGTACGAGCAGTACTTC. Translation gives CASSQDEGVGYEQYF.